This T cell receptor (beta chain) emerged from a study of blood T cell repertoires in COVID-19. About the study: Before being deemed recovered, Cohort 3 donors had two negative PCRs, clearance, or symptom resolution.

The assay was immunoSEQ multiplex PCR, and TCRdb's table has in-frame clones only and misses some. Of about 140,000 clones listed, 84% are singletons. This CDR3 is built from 15 residues. Per the germline V gene, CDR1 is LGHDT and CDR2 is YNNKEL (reference sequence). Losses at the gene ends were 7 bases for V and 2 bases for J; bases not matched to a gene: 9. Sequencing used PBMCs or T cells enriched from blood (not recorded which). The chain combines TRBV3-1 (or the pseudogene TRBV3-2) with TRBJ2-5; 8 positions match TRBD2. The sequence was collected from a man aged 45-60 years in a cohort exposed to, infected with or recovered from COVID-19 (not recorded which). The chain's CDR3 is CASKHYGGVQETQYF. The CDR3 nucleotides read TGTGCCAGCAAGCACTACGGGGGGGTACAAGAGACCCAGTACTTC.